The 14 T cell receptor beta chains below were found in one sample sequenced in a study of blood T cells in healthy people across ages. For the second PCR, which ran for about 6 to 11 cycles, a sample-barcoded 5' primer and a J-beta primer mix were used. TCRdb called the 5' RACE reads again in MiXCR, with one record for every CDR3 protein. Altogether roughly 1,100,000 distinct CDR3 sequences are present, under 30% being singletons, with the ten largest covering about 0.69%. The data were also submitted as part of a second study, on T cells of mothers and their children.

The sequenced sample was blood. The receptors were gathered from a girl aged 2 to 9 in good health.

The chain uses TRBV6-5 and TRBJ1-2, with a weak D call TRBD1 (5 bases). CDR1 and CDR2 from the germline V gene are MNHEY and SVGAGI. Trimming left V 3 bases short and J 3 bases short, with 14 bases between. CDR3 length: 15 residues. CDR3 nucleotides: TGTGCCAGCAGTTATTTTGGGGGAAGAGACTATGGCTACACCTTC. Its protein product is CASSYFGGRDYGYTF.

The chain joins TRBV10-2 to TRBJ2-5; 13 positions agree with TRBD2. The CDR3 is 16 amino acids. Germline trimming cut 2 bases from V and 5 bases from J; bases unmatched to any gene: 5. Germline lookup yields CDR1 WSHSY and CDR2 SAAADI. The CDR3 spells CASSETGLAGVETQYF. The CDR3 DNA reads TGCGCCAGCAGTGAGACCGGACTAGCGGGAGTGGAGACCCAGTACTTC.

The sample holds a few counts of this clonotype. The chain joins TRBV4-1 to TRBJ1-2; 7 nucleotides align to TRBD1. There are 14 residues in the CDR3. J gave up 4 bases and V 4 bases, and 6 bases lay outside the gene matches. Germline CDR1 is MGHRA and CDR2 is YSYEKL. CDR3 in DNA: TGCGCCAGCAGCCCTAGGGGGCACGGCTATGGCTACACCTTC. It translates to CASSPRGHGYGYTF.

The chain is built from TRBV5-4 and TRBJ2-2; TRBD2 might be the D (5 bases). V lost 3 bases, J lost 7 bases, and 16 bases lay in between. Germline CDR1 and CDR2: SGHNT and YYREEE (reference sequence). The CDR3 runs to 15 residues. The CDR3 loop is CASSSLATKVGELFF. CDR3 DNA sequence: TGTGCCAGCAGCTCCCTAGCCACCAAGGTCGGGGAGCTGTTTTTT.

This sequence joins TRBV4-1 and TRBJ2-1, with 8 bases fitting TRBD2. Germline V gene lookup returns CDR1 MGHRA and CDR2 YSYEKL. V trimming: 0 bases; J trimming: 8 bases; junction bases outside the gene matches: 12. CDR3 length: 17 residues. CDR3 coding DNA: TGCGCCAGCAGCCAAGATTCTACGGGAGGGCAGTACGATGAGCAGTTCTTC. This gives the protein CASSQDSTGGQYDEQFF.

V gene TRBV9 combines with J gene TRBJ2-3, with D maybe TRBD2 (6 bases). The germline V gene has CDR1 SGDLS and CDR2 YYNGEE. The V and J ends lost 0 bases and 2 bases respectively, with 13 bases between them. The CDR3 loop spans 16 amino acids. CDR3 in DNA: TGTGCCAGCAGCGTAGATGCGGGGCCACCCACAGATACGCAGTATTTT. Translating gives CASSVDAGPPTDTQYF.

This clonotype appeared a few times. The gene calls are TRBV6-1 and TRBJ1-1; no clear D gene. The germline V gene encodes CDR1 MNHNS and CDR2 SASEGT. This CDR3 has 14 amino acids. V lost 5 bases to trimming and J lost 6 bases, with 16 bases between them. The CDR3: CASSRLGLSPEAFF. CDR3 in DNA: TGTGCCAGCAGTAGACTGGGGTTATCTCCTGAAGCTTTCTTT.

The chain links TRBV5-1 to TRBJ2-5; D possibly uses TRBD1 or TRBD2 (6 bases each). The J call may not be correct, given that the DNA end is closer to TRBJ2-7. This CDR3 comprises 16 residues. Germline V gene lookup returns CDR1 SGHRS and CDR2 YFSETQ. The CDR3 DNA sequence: TGCGCCAGCAGCTTTCCGGGGGCCAGCTACTCCTACGAGCAGTACTTC. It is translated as CASSFPGASYSYEQYF.

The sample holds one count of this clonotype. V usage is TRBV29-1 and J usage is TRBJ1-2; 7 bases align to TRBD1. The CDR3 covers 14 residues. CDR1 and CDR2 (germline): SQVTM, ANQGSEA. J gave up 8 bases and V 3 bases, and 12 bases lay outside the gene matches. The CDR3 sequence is CSVERQGYFSGYTF. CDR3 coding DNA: TGCAGCGTTGAGAGACAGGGTTATTTTTCGGGCTACACCTTC. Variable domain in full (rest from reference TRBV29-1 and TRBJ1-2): SAVISQKPSRDICQRGTSLTIQCQVDSQVTMMFWYRQQPGQSLTLIATANQGSEATYESGFVIDKFPISRPNLTFSTLTVSNMSPEDSSIYLCSVERQGYFSGYTFGSGTRLTVV.

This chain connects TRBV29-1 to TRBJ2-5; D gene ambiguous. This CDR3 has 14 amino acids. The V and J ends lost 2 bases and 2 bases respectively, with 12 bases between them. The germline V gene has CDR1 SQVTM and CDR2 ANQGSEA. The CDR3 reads CSVEIGQLQETQYF. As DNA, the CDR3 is TGCAGCGTTGAAATTGGGCAGCTTCAAGAGACCCAGTACTTC.

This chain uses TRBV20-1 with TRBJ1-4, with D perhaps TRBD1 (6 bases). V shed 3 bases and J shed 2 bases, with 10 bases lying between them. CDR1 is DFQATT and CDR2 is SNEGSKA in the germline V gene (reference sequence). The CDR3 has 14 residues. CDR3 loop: CSASDTGTNEKLFF. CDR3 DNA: TGCAGTGCTAGCGATACAGGGACTAATGAAAAACTGTTTTTT.

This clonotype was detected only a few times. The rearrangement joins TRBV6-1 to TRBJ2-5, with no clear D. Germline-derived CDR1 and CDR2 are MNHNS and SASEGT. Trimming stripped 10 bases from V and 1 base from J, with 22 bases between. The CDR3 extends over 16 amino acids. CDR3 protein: CATTRGPPALQETQYF. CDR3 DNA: TGTGCCACCACACGAGGACCCCCAGCTCTCCAAGAGACCCAGTACTTC.

CDR3 region: CASSLGSLVGSGETQYF. DNA for the CDR3: TGCGCCAGCAGCTTGGGATCGTTGGTAGGGTCTGGGGAGACCCAGTACTTC. This chain uses TRBV5-1 with TRBJ2-1; no reliable D call. Matching the DNA end better, TRBJ2-5 makes the J call doubtful. Germline lookup yields CDR1 SGHRS and CDR2 YFSETQ. This CDR3 region has 17 residues.

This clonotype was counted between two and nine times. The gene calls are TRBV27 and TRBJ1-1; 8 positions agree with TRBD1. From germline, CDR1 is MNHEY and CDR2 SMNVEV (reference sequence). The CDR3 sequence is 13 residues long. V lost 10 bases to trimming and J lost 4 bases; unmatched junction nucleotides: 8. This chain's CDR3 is CATGQGAGTEAFF. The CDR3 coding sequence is TGTGCCACCGGGCAGGGGGCTGGCACTGAAGCTTTCTTT.